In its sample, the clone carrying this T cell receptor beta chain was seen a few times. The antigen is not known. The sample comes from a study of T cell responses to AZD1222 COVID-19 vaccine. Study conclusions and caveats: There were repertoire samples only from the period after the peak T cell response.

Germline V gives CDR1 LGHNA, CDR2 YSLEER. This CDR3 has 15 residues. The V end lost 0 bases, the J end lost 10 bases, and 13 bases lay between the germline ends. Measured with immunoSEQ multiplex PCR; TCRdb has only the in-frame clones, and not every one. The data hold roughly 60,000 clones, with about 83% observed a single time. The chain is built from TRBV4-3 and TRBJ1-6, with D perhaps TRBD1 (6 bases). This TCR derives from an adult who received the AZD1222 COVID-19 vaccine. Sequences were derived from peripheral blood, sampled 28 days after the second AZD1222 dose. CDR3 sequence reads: CASSQDRTGRSPLHF. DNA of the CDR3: TGCGCCAGCAGCCAAGATCGTACAGGGAGATCACCCCTCCACTTT.